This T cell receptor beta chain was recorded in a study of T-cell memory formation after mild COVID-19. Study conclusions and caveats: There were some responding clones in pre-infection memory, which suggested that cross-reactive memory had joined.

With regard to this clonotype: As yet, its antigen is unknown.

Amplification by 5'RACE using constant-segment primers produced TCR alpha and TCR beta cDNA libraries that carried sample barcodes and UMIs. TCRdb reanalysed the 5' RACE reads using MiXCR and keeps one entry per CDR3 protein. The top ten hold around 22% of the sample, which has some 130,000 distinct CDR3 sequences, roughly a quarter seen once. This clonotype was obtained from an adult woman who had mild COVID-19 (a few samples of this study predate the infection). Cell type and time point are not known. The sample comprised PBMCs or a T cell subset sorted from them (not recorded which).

CDR3 coding DNA: TGTGCCAGCAGCTCACTTCGGACAGGGACTACCAGGGGCTACACCTTC. Protein sequence: CASSSLRTGTTRGYTF. This chain connects TRBV7-9 to TRBJ1-2; TRBD1 agrees at 8 bases. The CDR3 runs 16 residues. V gave up 4 bases and J gave up 8 bases; unmatched junction bases: 15. CDR1 is SEHNR, CDR2 FQNEAQ, per germline (reference sequence).